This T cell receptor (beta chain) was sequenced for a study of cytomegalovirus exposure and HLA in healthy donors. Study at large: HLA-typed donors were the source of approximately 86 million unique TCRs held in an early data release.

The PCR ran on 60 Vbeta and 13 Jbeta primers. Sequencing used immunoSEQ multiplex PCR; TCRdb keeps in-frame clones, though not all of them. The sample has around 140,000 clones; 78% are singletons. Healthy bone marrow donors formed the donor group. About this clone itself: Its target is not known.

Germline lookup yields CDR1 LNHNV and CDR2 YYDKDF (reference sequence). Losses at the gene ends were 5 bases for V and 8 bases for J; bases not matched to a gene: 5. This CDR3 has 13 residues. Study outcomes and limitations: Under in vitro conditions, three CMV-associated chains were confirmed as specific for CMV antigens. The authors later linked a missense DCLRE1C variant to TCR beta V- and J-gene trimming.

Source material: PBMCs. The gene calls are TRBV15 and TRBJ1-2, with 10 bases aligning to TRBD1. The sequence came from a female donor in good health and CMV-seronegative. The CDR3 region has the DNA TGTGCCACCAGCGCCGGACAGGGGGAGGGCTACACCTTC. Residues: CATSAGQGEGYTF.